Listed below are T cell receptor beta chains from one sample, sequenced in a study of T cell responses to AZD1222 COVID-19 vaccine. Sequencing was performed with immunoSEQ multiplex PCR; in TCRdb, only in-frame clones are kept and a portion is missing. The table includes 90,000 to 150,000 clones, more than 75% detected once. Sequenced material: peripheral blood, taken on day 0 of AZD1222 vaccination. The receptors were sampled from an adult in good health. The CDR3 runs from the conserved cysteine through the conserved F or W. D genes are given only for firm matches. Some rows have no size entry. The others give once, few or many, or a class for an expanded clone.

CDR3nt: TGTGCCAGCAGCTTTAAGACAGGGGATCAGCCCCAGCATTTT; CDR3aa: CASSFKTGDQPQHF; j_gene: TRBJ1-5; d_gene: TRBD1; v_gene: TRBV5-4; abundance: NA
CDR3nt: TGTGCCAGCAGTTACCCGGGACGAACGATACCAACTGAAGCTTTCTTT; CDR3aa: CASSYPGRTIPTEAFF; j_gene: TRBJ1-1; d_gene: NA; v_gene: TRBV6-6; abundance: NA
CDR3nt: TGTGCCAGCAGCCAAGATCCGCCCGGGGTTACCGGGGAGCTGTTTTTT; CDR3aa: CASSQDPPGVTGELFF; j_gene: TRBJ2-2; d_gene: NA; v_gene: TRBV4-2; abundance: once
CDR3nt: TGTGCCAGCAGTGATAACGGACAGGGTACAGATACGCAGTATTTT; CDR3aa: CASSDNGQGTDTQYF; j_gene: TRBJ2-3; d_gene: TRBD1; v_gene: TRBV6-1; abundance: NA
CDR3nt: TGTGCCAGCATCCTCCGGGGACAGGGGTACACTGAAGCTTTCTTT; CDR3aa: CASILRGQGYTEAFF; j_gene: TRBJ1-1; d_gene: TRBD1; v_gene: TRBV2; abundance: NA
CDR3nt: TGTGCCAGCAGCCCCCCGGGACAGGGGGCGTGGGGCTACACCTTC; CDR3aa: CASSPPGQGAWGYTF; j_gene: TRBJ1-2; d_gene: TRBD1; v_gene: TRBV5-6; abundance: NA
CDR3nt: TGTGCCAGCAGCCCCGGGACCGGGGAATCACCCCTCCACTTT; CDR3aa: CASSPGTGESPLHF; j_gene: TRBJ1-6; d_gene: NA; v_gene: TRBV9; abundance: NA
CDR3nt: TGTGCCAGCAGCGTAGAATATGTCGATGAGCAGTTCTTC; CDR3aa: CASSVEYVDEQFF; j_gene: TRBJ2-1; d_gene: NA; v_gene: TRBV9; abundance: NA
CDR3nt: TGTGCCAGTAGTATAGTCGGGGCGTCGCAGCTGTTTTTT; CDR3aa: CASSIVGASQLFF; j_gene: TRBJ2-2; d_gene: NA; v_gene: TRBV19; abundance: NA
CDR3nt: TGTGCCAGCAGCCCGCAACATCAGTTGAGCACAGATACGCAGTATTTT; CDR3aa: CASSPQHQLSTDTQYF; j_gene: TRBJ2-3; d_gene: NA; v_gene: TRBV4-2; abundance: NA
CDR3nt: TGTGCCAGTAGTATCGTATGGGCTAGCGGGCCTGCCTACGAGCAGTACTTC; CDR3aa: CASSIVWASGPAYEQYF; j_gene: TRBJ2-7; d_gene: TRBD2; v_gene: TRBV19; abundance: NA
CDR3nt: TGTGCCAGTAGTATCGGTCCGGGGCGCGTTCCCTACGAGCAGTACTTC; CDR3aa: CASSIGPGRVPYEQYF; j_gene: TRBJ2-7; d_gene: NA; v_gene: TRBV19; abundance: NA
CDR3nt: TGTGCCAGTAGTGAACCGGGACAGGGAGAGGAGACCCAGTACTTC; CDR3aa: CASSEPGQGEETQYF; j_gene: TRBJ2-5; d_gene: TRBD1; v_gene: TRBV19; abundance: NA
CDR3nt: TGTGCCAGTAGTATATATGGGGCAATGAACACTGAAGCTTTCTTT; CDR3aa: CASSIYGAMNTEAFF; j_gene: TRBJ1-1; d_gene: NA; v_gene: TRBV19; abundance: NA
CDR3nt: TGTGCCAGCAGGGATCCGGGACTATCCGCTGAGCAGTTCTTC; CDR3aa: CASRDPGLSAEQFF; j_gene: TRBJ2-1; d_gene: TRBD2; v_gene: TRBV6-1; abundance: once
CDR3nt: TGCGCCAGCAGCTTGGTCGGGGGGCAAGAGACCCAGTACTTC; CDR3aa: CASSLVGGQETQYF; j_gene: TRBJ2-5; d_gene: TRBD2; v_gene: TRBV5-1; abundance: NA
CDR3nt: TGTGCCATCCCCGGCGGGACGGGGTTGGAATTCGGTTCACCCCTCCACTTT; CDR3aa: CAIPGGTGLEFGSPLHF; j_gene: TRBJ1-6; d_gene: NA; v_gene: TRBV10-3; abundance: NA
CDR3nt: TGTGCCAGCAGCTTCGTCGGCCAAGAGACCCAGTACTTC; CDR3aa: CASSFVGQETQYF; j_gene: TRBJ2-5; d_gene: NA; v_gene: TRBV5-4; abundance: NA
CDR3nt: TGCGCCAGCATGAGAGAATGGGACACTGAAGCTTTCTTT; CDR3aa: CASMREWDTEAFF; j_gene: TRBJ1-1; d_gene: NA; v_gene: TRBV5-1; abundance: NA
CDR3nt: TGTGCCAGCAGTTACTCTGGCGGGGTGTACGAGCAGTACTTC; CDR3aa: CASSYSGGVYEQYF; j_gene: TRBJ2-7; d_gene: NA; v_gene: TRBV6-2/TRBV6-3; abundance: NA
CDR3nt: TGTGCCAGCAGAGCCTCTCCCCCAGGTAAAGCTTTCTTT; CDR3aa: CASRASPPGKAFF; j_gene: TRBJ1-1; d_gene: NA; v_gene: TRBV27; abundance: NA
CDR3nt: TGTGCCAGCAGCCAGAGAACAGGTGGTGGTAGTGGCTACACCTTC; CDR3aa: CASSQRTGGGSGYTF; j_gene: TRBJ1-2; d_gene: NA; v_gene: TRBV3-1/TRBV3-2; abundance: few
CDR3nt: TGCGCCAGCAGCCAACCGAGTAGGAGGAACACTGAAGCTTTCTTT; CDR3aa: CASSQPSRRNTEAFF; j_gene: TRBJ1-1; d_gene: NA; v_gene: TRBV4-1; abundance: NA
CDR3nt: TGTGCCAGCAGCCAAGATGAGACAGGCGCTGAAAAACTGTTTTTT; CDR3aa: CASSQDETGAEKLFF; j_gene: TRBJ1-4; d_gene: NA; v_gene: TRBV4-2; abundance: NA
CDR3nt: TGTGCCAGCAGCCCCGGGACAGGAGTCTACGAGCAGTACTTC; CDR3aa: CASSPGTGVYEQYF; j_gene: TRBJ2-7; d_gene: TRBD1; v_gene: TRBV4-2; abundance: NA
CDR3nt: TGTGCCAGCCTGACAGGGGATAAGGATACGCAGTATTTT; CDR3aa: CASLTGDKDTQYF; j_gene: TRBJ2-3; d_gene: TRBD1; v_gene: TRBV18; abundance: NA
CDR3nt: TGTGCCAGCAGCTTTCGGGTGCGGGAAGAGACCCAGTACTTC; CDR3aa: CASSFRVREETQYF; j_gene: TRBJ2-5; d_gene: NA; v_gene: TRBV9; abundance: NA
CDR3nt: TGTGCCACCGTCCAAGACAGCAACTACGAGCAGTACTTC; CDR3aa: CATVQDSNYEQYF; j_gene: TRBJ2-7; d_gene: NA; v_gene: TRBV10-3; abundance: NA
CDR3nt: TGTGCCACCAGCCCTGGGACAGGGGGCATCTACGAGCAGTACTTC; CDR3aa: CATSPGTGGIYEQYF; j_gene: TRBJ2-7; d_gene: TRBD1; v_gene: TRBV15; abundance: NA
CDR3nt: TGTGCCTGGAGAGATGGAGGGGGTAATACCTACGAGCAGTACTTC; CDR3aa: CAWRDGGGNTYEQYF; j_gene: TRBJ2-7; d_gene: NA; v_gene: TRBV30; abundance: NA
CDR3nt: TGTGCCAGCAGTGAAGCTTGGGGTAGCGGCGGTAACGGGGAGCTGTTTTTT; CDR3aa: CASSEAWGSGGNGELFF; j_gene: TRBJ2-2; d_gene: NA; v_gene: TRBV6-1; abundance: once
CDR3nt: TGTGCCAGCAGCCCATCCGGGACAAAGAACACCGGGGAGCTGTTTTTT; CDR3aa: CASSPSGTKNTGELFF; j_gene: TRBJ2-2; d_gene: NA; v_gene: TRBV7-9; abundance: NA
CDR3nt: TGTGCCAGCAGTTACTCGAGGACAGGGGGCTTCACTGAAGCTTTCTTT; CDR3aa: CASSYSRTGGFTEAFF; j_gene: TRBJ1-1; d_gene: TRBD1; v_gene: TRBV6-5; abundance: NA